A single sample is the source of the 18 T cell receptor beta chains below, sequenced in a study of shared clonotypes between healthy human individuals. Only in-frame clones appear in the TCRdb table, and some are missing; sequencing was by immunoSEQ multiplex PCR. The sample contains fewer than 1 million clones, about 96% of which appear only once. CD45RO-negative, CCR7-positively selected cells formed the naive CD8 fraction, excluding terminally differentiated effector memory CD45RA+ cells. The material sequenced was naive CD8+ T cells sorted from blood. These receptors originate from a man aged 30 to 39 in good health.

The chain combines TRBV28 with TRBJ2-1, with 12 bases that match TRBD2. Germline assignment: CDR1 MDHEN and CDR2 SYDVKM. V shed 8 bases, J shed 8 bases, and the junction held 10 bases outside the gene matches. There are 15 residues in the CDR3. CDR3 DNA sequence: TGTGCCAGCGGAGCCGGGACTAGCGGGTGGCATGAGCAGTTCTTC. Residues: CASGAGTSGWHEQFF.

This clone came up once. The V call is TRBV27, the J call TRBJ2-1; perhaps TRBD1 as D (6 bases). The V end lost 1 base, the J end lost 7 bases, and 11 bases lay between the germline ends. Germline V lookup: CDR1 MNHEY, CDR2 SMNVEV (reference sequence). This CDR3 contains 14 residues. The CDR3 is CASSLFGTSNEQFF. The DNA for the CDR3 is TGTGCCAGCAGTTTATTTGGGACATCGAATGAGCAGTTCTTC.

The rearrangement uses TRBV7-9 and TRBJ2-2; D perhaps matches TRBD2 (5 bases). Germline V lookup: CDR1 SEHNR, CDR2 FQNEAQ (reference sequence). The CDR3 runs to 17 residues. V was trimmed by 4 bases and J by 3 bases, leaving 18 bases between them. The CDR3 protein is CASSSPRSSNYTGELFF. In nucleotides, the CDR3 is TGTGCCAGCAGCTCCCCCAGGTCTAGCAATTACACCGGGGAGCTGTTTTTT.

This chain uses TRBV27 with TRBJ2-1; tentatively, D is TRBD1 or TRBD2 (6 bases each). Germline CDR1 reads MNHEY; CDR2 reads SMNVEV (reference sequence). The CDR3 loop spans 12 amino acids. V lost 4 bases, J lost 8 bases, and 9 bases lay in between. The CDR3 region is CASSWGADEQFF. CDR3 in DNA: TGTGCCAGCAGTTGGGGGGCCGATGAGCAGTTCTTC.

With regard to this clone: In the same sample, other DNA sequences code for this CDR3. The rearrangement joins TRBV27 to TRBJ2-7; D possibly matches TRBD1 or TRBD2 (5 bases each). Germline assignment: CDR1 MNHEY and CDR2 SMNVEV (reference sequence). V was clipped by 8 bases and J by 5 bases, with 10 bases between them. This CDR3 has 11 amino acids. CDR3 amino acids: CASSRGDEQYF. CDR3 DNA sequence: TGTGCCAGCTCGAGGGGCGACGAGCAGTACTTC.

The chain combines TRBV7-9 with TRBJ2-3, with D possibly called TRBD1 or TRBD2 (5 bases each). The ends were cut back, 8 bases at V and 0 bases at J, with 9 bases in the middle. From germline, CDR1 is SEHNR and CDR2 FQNEAQ (reference sequence). This CDR3 is 13 amino acids long. The CDR3 spells CASRRDSTDTQYF. CDR3 nucleotides: TGTGCCAGCCGCCGGGACAGCACAGATACGCAGTATTTT. The full variable domain, in which reference TRBV7-9 and TRBJ2-3 provide the parts outside the CDR3, is DTGVSQNPRHKITKRGQNVTFRCDPISEHNRLYWYRQTLGQGPEFLTYFQNEAQLEKSRLLSDRFSAERPKGSFSTLEIQRTEQGDSAMYLCASRRDSTDTQYFGPGTRLTVL.

The V gene is TRBV27, the J gene TRBJ1-1; TRBD1 agrees at 8 bases. The junction had 6 bases not matched to a gene; V was cut back by 6 bases and J by 0 bases. Germline CDR1 reads MNHEY; CDR2 reads SMNVEV (reference sequence). This CDR3 comprises 15 residues. The CDR3 DNA reads TGTGCCAGCAGGGCAGGACAGGGCTTGAACACTGAAGCTTTCTTT. Translating it yields CASRAGQGLNTEAFF.

CDR3 sequence (DNA): TGTGCCAGCAGCCCCCCAGGAGCGGGCGTCTACGAGCAGTACTTC. Its protein product is CASSPPGAGVYEQYF. The J gene is TRBJ2-7, the V gene TRBV14; a possible D gene is TRBD2 (6 bases). The germline V gene encodes CDR1 SGHDN and CDR2 FVKESK. This CDR3 region has 15 residues. Trimming left V 4 bases short and J 3 bases short, with 16 bases between.

J is TRBJ2-7 and V is TRBV30; D ambiguous. CDR3 length equals 12 residues. The V end lost 4 bases, the J end lost 0 bases, and 7 bases lay between the germline ends. The germline CDR1 and CDR2 sequences are GTSNPN and SVGIG (reference sequence). This chain's CDR3 is CAWKINSYEQYF. The DNA of the CDR3 is TGTGCCTGGAAGATCAACTCCTACGAGCAGTACTTC.

The chain couples TRBV4-1 to TRBJ1-4; weak D call: TRBD1 (5 bases). Trimming pared 0 bases from V and 6 bases from J, leaving 11 bases between. There are 15 residues in the CDR3. Germline loops: CDR1 MGHRA, CDR2 YSYEKL. The CDR3 DNA is TGCGCCAGCAGCCAAGACGGCAGGGACTATGAAAAACTGTTTTTT. As protein: CASSQDGRDYEKLFF.

The chain carries TRBV7-8 and TRBJ1-3; no clear D. There are 16 residues in the CDR3. Per the germline V gene, CDR1 is SGHVS and CDR2 is FQNEAQ. Trimming removed 1 base from V and 0 bases from J, with 10 bases in between. The CDR3 is CASSLDPGSSGNTIYF. CDR3 bases: TGTGCCAGCAGCTTAGATCCGGGATCCTCTGGAAACACCATATATTTT.

The V call is TRBV2, the J call TRBJ2-7; 7 positions match TRBD2. Trimming took 8 bases from V and 5 from J; bases not matched to a gene: 3. The CDR3 extends over 11 amino acids. The germline CDR1 and CDR2 sequences are SNHLY and FYNNEI. CDR3 nucleotides: TGTGCCAGCCCAACTAGCGACGAGCAGTACTTC. It encodes CASPTSDEQYF.

V gene TRBV29-1 combines with J gene TRBJ2-2; D call uncertain. The CDR3 is 13 residues long. Deletions cut 4 bases from V and 2 bases from J, with 8 bases between. CDR1 is SQVTM and CDR2 is ANQGSEA in the germline V gene. The CDR3 sequence: CSVADLNTGELFF. CDR3 sequence (DNA): TGCAGCGTTGCCGATCTAAACACCGGGGAGCTGTTTTTT.

The chain uses TRBV27 and TRBJ2-1; possibly TRBD1 or TRBD2 for D (5 bases each). Per germline, CDR1 MNHEY and CDR2 SMNVEV (reference sequence). V lost 5 bases and J lost 4, with 15 bases in between. The CDR3 spans 15 residues. The CDR3 region is CASSPYSGPYNEQFF. The CDR3 DNA reads TGTGCCAGCAGTCCATACTCGGGACCTTACAATGAGCAGTTCTTC.

In DNA form, the CDR3 reads TGTGCCAGCAGCAAAGACAGGGACTACTATGGCTACACCTTC. This gives the protein CASSKDRDYYGYTF. The genes are TRBV7-9 and TRBJ1-2; 7 nucleotides match TRBD1. This CDR3 comprises 14 residues. Germline V gene data show CDR1 as SEHNR and CDR2 as FQNEAQ (reference sequence). The V segment lost 5 bases and the J segment 3 bases; nucleotides outside the gene matches: 6.

The V call is TRBV6-5, the J call TRBJ2-7; TRBD2 matches 11 bases. The CDR3 contains 15 residues. Germline trimming cut 6 bases from V and 7 bases from J; bases unmatched to any gene: 11. Germline-derived CDR1 and CDR2 are MNHEY and SVGAGI. The CDR3 protein is CASSLSGRAVGEQYF. The DNA of the CDR3 is TGTGCCAGCAGCCTTAGCGGGAGGGCCGTGGGTGAGCAGTACTTC.

The rearrangement links TRBV9 to TRBJ2-7; D might be TRBD1 (6 bases). V lost 0 bases and J 3 bases, leaving 10 bases between the germline ends. The germline gives CDR1 SGDLS, CDR2 YYNGEE. This CDR3 contains 14 residues. CDR3 in amino acids: CASSVEGDLYEQYF. CDR3 DNA sequence: TGTGCCAGCAGCGTAGAGGGGGACCTCTACGAGCAGTACTTC.

The DNA for the CDR3 is TGTGCCAGCAGCTTAGATACAGCCACAGATACGCAGTATTTT. It encodes CASSLDTATDTQYF. The chain has TRBV7-6 and TRBJ2-3, with D uncertain. Germline V gene data show CDR1 as SGHVS and CDR2 as FNYEAQ. The length of the CDR3 is 14 residues. The ends were cut back, 1 base at V and 2 bases at J, with 7 bases in the middle.